The 3 T cell receptor beta chains listed next were all sequenced from one sample in a study of blood T cell repertoires in COVID-19. Assay: immunoSEQ multiplex PCR; the TCRdb copy retains only in-frame clones and omits some. The data contain fewer than 350,000 clones, nearly 90% of them singletons. Specimen: PBMCs or T cells enriched from blood (not recorded which). These receptors originate from a woman aged 18-29 years with acute COVID-19.

This clone has a handful of counts. The chain recombines TRBV7-2 with TRBJ1-6; TRBD1 aligns across 10 bases. The V segment lost 0 bases and the J segment 9 bases; nucleotides outside the gene matches: 5. This CDR3 is 16 amino acids long. Germline lookup yields CDR1 SGHTA and CDR2 FQGNSA. CDR3 DNA sequence: TGTGCCAGCAGCTTAGCCGGGACAGGGGTTCGTTCACCCCTCCACTTT. Its protein product is CASSLAGTGVRSPLHF. The variable domain in full, with the rest retrieved from reference TRBV7-2 and TRBJ1-6, is GAGVSQSPSNKVTEKGKDVELRCDPISGHTALYWYRQSLGQGLEFLIYFQGNSAPDKSGLPSDRFSAERTGGSVSTLTIQRTQQEDSAVYLCASSLAGTGVRSPLHFGNGTRLTVT.

The chain joins TRBV29-1 to TRBJ1-4; 9 bases map to TRBD1. The CDR3 is 12 residues long. Germline CDR1 SQVTM, CDR2 ANQGSEA. V trimming: 8 bases; J trimming: 10 bases; junction bases outside the gene matches: 8. CDR3 loop: CSQMTGGGKLFF. CDR3 DNA sequence: TGCAGCCAAATGACAGGGGGGGGAAAACTGTTTTTT.

The chain is built from TRBV6-5 and TRBJ2-1; TRBD2 matches 14 bases. This CDR3 has 15 residues. The trim removed 2 bases at V and 7 bases at J, leaving 1 base unmatched. Germline V lookup: CDR1 MNHEY, CDR2 SVGAGI. Here the CDR3 DNA reads TGTGCCAGCAGTTACGGGACTAGCGGGAGAAATGAGCAGTTCTTC. Its translation: CASSYGTSGRNEQFF.